The 10 T cell receptor beta chains below all came from one sample that was sequenced in a study of identical twins. MiXCR, run by TCRdb on the 5' RACE reads, gives a single entry per CDR3 protein. The table lists about 690,000 distinct CDR3 sequences, around 6% of them singletons. The material sequenced was naive T cells sorted from blood. These receptor sequences come from a young man in good health.

The V call is TRBV20-1, the J call TRBJ2-1; D gene uncertain. Germline CDR1 and CDR2: DFQATT and SNEGSKA (reference sequence). This CDR3 is built from 15 residues. V lost 0 bases and J 4 bases, leaving 13 bases between the germline ends. The CDR3 protein is CSARDPARIYNEQFF. CDR3 nucleotides: TGCAGTGCTAGAGACCCTGCCCGTATTTACAATGAGCAGTTCTTC.

This chain links TRBV12-3 or TRBV12-4 with TRBJ1-4, with D perhaps matching TRBD1 (5 bases). Between the trimmed V and J ends, which lost 2 bases and 8 bases, there was a span of 12 bases. The CDR3 totals 14 residues. CDR3 protein: CASSLMRGREKLFF. In DNA, the CDR3 is TGTGCCAGCAGTTTAATGCGGGGACGAGAAAAACTGTTTTTT.

This clonotype was seen repeatedly, ten times or more. The rearrangement links TRBV20-1 to TRBJ1-4; D call uncertain. This CDR3 comprises 12 residues. The germline gives CDR1 DFQATT, CDR2 SNEGSKA (reference sequence). V lost 5 bases and J 5 bases, leaving 9 bases between the germline ends. The CDR3 DNA reads as TGCAGTGCTTCCCCGGGGAATGAAAAACTGTTTTTT. Encoded protein: CSASPGNEKLFF.

The chain links TRBV6-2 or TRBV6-3 to TRBJ2-7, with D possibly matching TRBD1 (6 bases). The V and J ends lost 6 bases and 3 bases respectively, with 21 bases between them. Germline loops: CDR1 MNHEY, CDR2 SVGEGT. The CDR3 is made up of 16 amino acids. CDR3 sequence reads: CASSRYPGQPYYEQYF. Here the CDR3 DNA reads TGTGCCAGCAGCAGATATCCGGGACAACCCTACTACGAGCAGTACTTC.

The sample holds many counts of this clonotype. This sequence joins TRBV15 and TRBJ2-3, with TRBD1 matching over 8 bases. The CDR3 has 16 residues. CDR1 LNHNV and CDR2 YYDKDF come from the germline V gene (reference sequence). After removal of 6 bases from V and 1 base from J, the junction contained 9 bases not matched to a gene. CDR3 residues: CATRQTDRAGTDTQYF. The CDR3 bases are TGTGCCACCAGACAGACGGACAGGGCAGGCACAGATACGCAGTATTTT.

In this sample, this clonotype turned up many times. This chain connects TRBV4-3 to TRBJ1-5; D is unclear. Germline V gene sequence: CDR1 LGHNA, CDR2 YSLEER. V was cut by 4 bases and J by 6 bases, with 10 bases left in between. The CDR3 runs 13 residues. This CDR3 reads CASSRTVAQPQHF. The CDR3 DNA follows: TGCGCCAGCAGCCGGACGGTGGCTCAGCCCCAGCATTTT.

The rearrangement uses TRBV7-9 and TRBJ2-7; no clear D. CDR1 and CDR2 from the germline V gene are SEHNR and FQNEAQ (reference sequence). Deletions cut 5 bases from V and 0 bases from J, with 11 bases between. The CDR3 covers 14 residues. CDR3 nucleotides: TGTGCCAGCAGCCTAGTGCCTATCTCCTACGAGCAGTACTTC. Its translation is CASSLVPISYEQYF.

The sample holds many counts of this clonotype. The J gene is TRBJ2-5, the V gene TRBV12-3 or TRBV12-4; 9 bases match TRBD1. This CDR3 is 14 amino acids long. V shed 3 bases, J shed 4 bases, and the junction held 3 bases outside the gene matches. For the CDR3, the DNA is TGTGCCAGCAGTTTTGGGACAGGGCTAGAGACCCAGTACTTC. It encodes CASSFGTGLETQYF.

This clonotype has only a few counts. The chain recombines TRBV11-2 with TRBJ2-1, with D perhaps assigned TRBD1 or TRBD2 (5 bases each). Between the trimmed V and J ends, which lost 1 base and 6 bases, there was a span of 16 bases. Germline CDR1 reads SGHAT; CDR2 reads FQNNGV. This CDR3 contains 16 residues. CDR3 loop: CASSLGGKGKGNEQFF. The CDR3 DNA reads as TGTGCCAGCAGCTTAGGGGGGAAGGGGAAGGGCAATGAGCAGTTCTTC.

There are a few counts of this clonotype. The V and J genes are TRBV5-1 and TRBJ2-1; TRBD2 matches 11 bases. Losses at the gene ends were 3 bases for V and 0 bases for J; bases not matched to a gene: 5. The V gene's germline CDR1 is SGHRS and CDR2 YFSETQ. This CDR3 is built from 17 residues. For the CDR3, the DNA is TGCGCCAGCAGCTACCCGGGACTAGCGGACTCCTACAATGAGCAGTTCTTC. Encoded protein: CASSYPGLADSYNEQFF.